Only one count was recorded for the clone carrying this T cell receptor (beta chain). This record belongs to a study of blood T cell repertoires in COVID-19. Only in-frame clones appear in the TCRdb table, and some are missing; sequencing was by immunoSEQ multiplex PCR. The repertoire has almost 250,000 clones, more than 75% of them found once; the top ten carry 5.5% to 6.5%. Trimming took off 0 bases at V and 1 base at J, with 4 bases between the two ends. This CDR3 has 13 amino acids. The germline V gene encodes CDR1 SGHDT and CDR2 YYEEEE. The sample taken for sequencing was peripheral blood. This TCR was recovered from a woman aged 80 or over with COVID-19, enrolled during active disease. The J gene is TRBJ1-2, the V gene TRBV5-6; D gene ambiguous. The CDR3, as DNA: TGTGCCAGCAGCTTGGTAGTTAACTATGGCTACACCTTC. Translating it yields CASSLVVNYGYTF.